The clone carrying this T cell receptor (beta chain) was observed a handful of times. Antigen: not known. TCRdb analysed the 5' RACE reads with MiXCR anew, one entry per CDR3 protein. The sample holds roughly 45,000 distinct CDR3 sequences; around 28% are singletons and the top ten take about 4%. The study's findings and limits: Tumor memory CD4+ T cell TCR gene usage clustered with blood and lymph node memory CD4+ cells and lymph node naive CD4+ cells. Greatest tumor Treg TCR overlap was with tumor naive CD4+ cells. Larger-cohort validation covered only one TCR beta V-J rearrangement.

Memory CD4+ T cells were sorted as CD4+CD45RO+CD25- cells. The sequence derives from a female donor with breast cancer. The source material was tumor-infiltrating memory CD4+ T cells sorted from the breast tumor. Indicated subset: memory CD4+ T cells, CD4+CD45RO+CD25-.

CDR3 DNA: TGTGCCAGCAGCCAAAGGATGAGTGGGGCCAACGTCCTGACTTTC. Its translation is CASSQRMSGANVLTF. The chain couples TRBV7-9 to TRBJ2-6, with D unclear. V shed 5 bases and J shed 3 bases, with 11 bases lying between them. From germline, CDR1 is SEHNR and CDR2 FQNEAQ (reference sequence). The CDR3 spans 15 residues. Variable domain in full (rest from reference TRBV7-9 and TRBJ2-6): DTGVSQNPRHKITKRGQNVTFRCDPISEHNRLYWYRQTLGQGPEFLTYFQNEAQLEKSRLLSDRFSAERPKGSFSTLEIQRTEQGDSAMYLCASSQRMSGANVLTFGAGSRLTVL.